Described below is a single T cell receptor (beta chain) sequence and its context. The CDR3 extends over 16 amino acids. Trimming took 5 bases from V and 1 from J, leaving 17 bases between them. Germline-derived CDR1 and CDR2 are SGHTA and FQGTGA. The protocol was immunoSEQ multiplex PCR, while the TCRdb copy is restricted to in-frame clones and leaves out a portion. The sample holds about 490,000 clones, around 73% seen once. The sample is drawn from a study of shared clonotypes between healthy human individuals. Each sample came from a Caucasian adult donor living in Nashville, Tennessee. For genomic DNA, unsorted samples relied on about 90 million PBMCs.

Sample: PBMCs. The TCR sequence derives from a woman in her 40s in good health. Some clones in this sample may be carry-over from other donors' samples. J is TRBJ2-5 and V is TRBV7-3; tentatively, D is TRBD1 (6 bases). The CDR3 DNA reads as TGTGCCAGCAGCCCGGAACCGGGCAGGGGCCAAGAGACCCAGTACTTC. This encodes CASSPEPGRGQETQYF.